This entry concerns a single T cell receptor beta chain. Its target is not known. The entry originates in a study of T cells after yellow fever vaccination. TCRdb used MiXCR to reprocess the 5' RACE reads, holding one entry per CDR3 protein. The table includes about 340,000 distinct CDR3 sequences, over 8% detected once. Overall study results and limits: Subsequent to the booster, the majority of primary-vaccination clones reappeared (approximately 95% CD4, around 85% CD8).

The V gene's germline CDR1 is SEHNR and CDR2 FQNEAQ (reference sequence). Unmatched junction bases numbered 5, after V lost 2 bases and J lost 5 bases. CDR3 length equals 14 residues. The J gene is TRBJ1-2, the V gene TRBV7-9, with 7 bases that match TRBD1. The sample was PBMCs, taken on the day of the first yellow fever vaccination. The sequence was collected from a young man who received the YFV17D yellow fever vaccine. The CDR3 DNA follows: TGTGCCAGCAGCTTACTTAGGGGGCAATATGGCTACACCTTC. Its protein product is CASSLLRGQYGYTF.